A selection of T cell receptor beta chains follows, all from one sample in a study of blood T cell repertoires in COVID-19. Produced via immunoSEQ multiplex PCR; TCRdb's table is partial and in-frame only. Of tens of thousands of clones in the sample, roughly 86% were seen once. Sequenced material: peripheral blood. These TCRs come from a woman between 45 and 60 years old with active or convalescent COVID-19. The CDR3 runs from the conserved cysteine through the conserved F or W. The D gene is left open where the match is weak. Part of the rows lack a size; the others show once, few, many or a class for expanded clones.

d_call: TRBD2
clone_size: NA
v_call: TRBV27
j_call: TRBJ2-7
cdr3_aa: CASSPLAGRGYEQYF
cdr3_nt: TGTGCCAGCAGTCCCCTAGCGGGAAGGGGCTACGAGCAGTACTTC

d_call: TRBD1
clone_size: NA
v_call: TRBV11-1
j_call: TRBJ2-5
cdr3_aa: CASSSNPPGTGETQYF
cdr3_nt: TGTGCCAGCAGCTCCAACCCCCCCGGGACAGGGGAGACCCAGTACTTC

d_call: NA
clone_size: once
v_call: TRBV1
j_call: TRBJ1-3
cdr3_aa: CTSTLLLKSSSGNTIYF
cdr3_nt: TGCACCAGCACACTGTTACTAAAATCGAGCTCTGGAAACACCATATATTTT

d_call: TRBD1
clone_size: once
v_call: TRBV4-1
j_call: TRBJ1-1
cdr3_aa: CASRDRALNTEAFF
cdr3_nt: TGCGCCAGCCGGGACAGGGCTCTGAACACTGAAGCTTTCTTT

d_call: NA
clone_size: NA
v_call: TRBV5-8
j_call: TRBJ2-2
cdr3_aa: CASRYTGYISPGELFF
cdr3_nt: TGTGCCAGCAGATACACAGGGTATATTTCTCCCGGGGAGCTGTTTTTT

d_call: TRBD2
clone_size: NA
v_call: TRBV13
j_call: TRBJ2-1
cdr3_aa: CASSLRREGRNEQFF
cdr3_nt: TGTGCCAGCAGCCTTCGGCGGGAGGGCCGCAATGAGCAGTTCTTC

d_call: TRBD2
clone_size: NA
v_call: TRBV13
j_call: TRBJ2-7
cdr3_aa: CASSHGTSGYEQYF
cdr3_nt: TGTGCCAGCAGTCACGGGACTAGCGGATACGAGCAGTACTTC

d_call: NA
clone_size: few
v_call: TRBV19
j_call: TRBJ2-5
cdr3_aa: CASSIGGRQGGKTQYF
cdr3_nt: TGTGCCAGTAGTATTGGAGGCCGACAGGGCGGGAAGACCCAGTACTTC

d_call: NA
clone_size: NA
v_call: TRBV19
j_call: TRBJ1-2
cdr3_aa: CASSIERRGIDYGYTF
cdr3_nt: TGTGCCAGTAGTATAGAACGGCGGGGTATAGACTATGGCTACACCTTC

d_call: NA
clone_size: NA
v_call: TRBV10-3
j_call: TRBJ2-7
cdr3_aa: CATELGASAIYEQYF
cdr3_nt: TGTGCCACCGAGCTTGGGGCTAGCGCCATCTACGAGCAGTACTTC

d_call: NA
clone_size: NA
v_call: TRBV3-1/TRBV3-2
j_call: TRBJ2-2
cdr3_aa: CASSNGLLSGELFF
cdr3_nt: TGTGCCAGCAGCAATGGACTGTTGAGCGGGGAGCTGTTTTTT

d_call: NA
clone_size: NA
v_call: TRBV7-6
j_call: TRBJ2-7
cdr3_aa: CASSLSAGRSYEQYF
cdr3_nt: TGTGCCAGCAGCTTATCAGCGGGTCGCTCCTACGAGCAGTACTTC

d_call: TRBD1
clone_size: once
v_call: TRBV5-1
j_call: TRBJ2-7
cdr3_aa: CASSYGTGSYEQYF
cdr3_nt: TGCGCCAGCAGCTACGGGACAGGTAGCTACGAGCAGTACTTC

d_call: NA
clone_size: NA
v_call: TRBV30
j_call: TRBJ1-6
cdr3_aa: CAWSGQGYSPLHF
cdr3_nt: TGTGCCTGGAGTGGGCAGGGGTATTCACCCCTCCACTTT

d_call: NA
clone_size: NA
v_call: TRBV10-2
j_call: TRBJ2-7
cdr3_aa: CASSEGRGGFYEQYF
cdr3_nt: TGCGCCAGCAGTGAGGGGCGGGGAGGATTCTACGAGCAGTACTTC

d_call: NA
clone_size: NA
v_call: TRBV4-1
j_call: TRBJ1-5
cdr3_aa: CASSQGQYSNQPQHF
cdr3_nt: TGCGCCAGCAGCCAAGGACAGTATAGCAATCAGCCCCAGCATTTT

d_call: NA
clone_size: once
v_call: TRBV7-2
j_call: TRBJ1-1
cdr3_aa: CAKGQGPLNTEAFF
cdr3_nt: TGTGCTAAGGGGCAGGGGCCTCTCAACACTGAAGCTTTCTTT

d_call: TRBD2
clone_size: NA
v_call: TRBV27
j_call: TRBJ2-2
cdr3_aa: CASSLLLAGDTGELFF
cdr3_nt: TGTGCCAGCAGTTTACTACTAGCGGGAGATACCGGGGAGCTGTTTTTT

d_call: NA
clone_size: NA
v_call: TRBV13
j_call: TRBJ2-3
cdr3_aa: CASSFGDTQYF
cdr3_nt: TGTGCCAGCAGCTTCGGGGATACGCAGTATTTT

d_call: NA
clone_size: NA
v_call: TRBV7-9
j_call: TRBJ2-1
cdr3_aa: CASTQGRFNEQFF
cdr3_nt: TGTGCCAGCACCCAAGGGAGGTTCAATGAGCAGTTCTTC

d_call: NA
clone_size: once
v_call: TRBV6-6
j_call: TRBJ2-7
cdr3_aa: CASRTSGAEQYF
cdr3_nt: TGTGCCAGCCGAACGTCGGGTGCCGAGCAGTACTTC

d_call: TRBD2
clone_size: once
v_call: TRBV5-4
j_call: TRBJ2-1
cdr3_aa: CASSFSLHRVRGGNEQFF
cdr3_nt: TGTGCCAGCAGCTTTTCCCTCCACAGGGTCCGGGGGGGCAATGAGCAGTTCTTC

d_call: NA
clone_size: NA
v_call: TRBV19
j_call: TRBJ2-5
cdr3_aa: CASRIDLRETQYF
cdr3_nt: TGTGCCAGTAGGATAGACCTGCGGGAGACCCAGTACTTC

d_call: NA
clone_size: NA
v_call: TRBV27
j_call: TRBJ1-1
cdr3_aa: CASSSGVNTEAFF
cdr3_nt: TGTGCCAGCAGTTCAGGGGTTAACACTGAAGCTTTCTTT

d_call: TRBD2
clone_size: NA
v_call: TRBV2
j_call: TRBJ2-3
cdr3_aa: CASILLAGGLEDTQYF
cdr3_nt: TGTGCCAGCATTCTACTAGCGGGAGGCTTAGAAGATACGCAGTATTTT

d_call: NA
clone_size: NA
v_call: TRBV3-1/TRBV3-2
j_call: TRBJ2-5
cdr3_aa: CASSQVRRSGETQYF
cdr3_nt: TGTGCCAGCAGCCAAGTGCGGCGGTCGGGGGAGACCCAGTACTTC

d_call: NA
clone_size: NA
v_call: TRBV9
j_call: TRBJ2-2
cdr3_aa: CASSSFAGSTGELFF
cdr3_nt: TGTGCCAGCAGCTCGTTTGCAGGTTCCACCGGGGAGCTGTTTTTT

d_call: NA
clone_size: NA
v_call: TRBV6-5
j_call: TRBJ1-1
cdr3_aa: CASRPLMGAGAFF
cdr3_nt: TGTGCCAGCCGCCCACTAATGGGGGCAGGAGCTTTCTTT

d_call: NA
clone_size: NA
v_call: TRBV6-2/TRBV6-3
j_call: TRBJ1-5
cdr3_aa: CASSYGRGGGSNQPQHF
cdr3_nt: TGTGCCAGCAGTTACGGAAGAGGGGGGGGGAGCAATCAGCCCCAGCATTTT

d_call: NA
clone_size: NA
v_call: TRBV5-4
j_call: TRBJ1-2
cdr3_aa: CASSLAGYYGYTF
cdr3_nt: TGTGCCAGCAGCTTGGCGGGGTACTATGGCTACACCTTC

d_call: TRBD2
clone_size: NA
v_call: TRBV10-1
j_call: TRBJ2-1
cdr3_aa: CASSISSGRGNEQFF
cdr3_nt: TGCGCCAGCAGCATATCTAGCGGGAGAGGGAATGAGCAGTTCTTC

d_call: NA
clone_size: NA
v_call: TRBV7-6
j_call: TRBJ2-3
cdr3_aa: CASSSTTDTQYF
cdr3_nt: TGTGCCAGCTCTTCTACCACAGATACGCAGTATTTT

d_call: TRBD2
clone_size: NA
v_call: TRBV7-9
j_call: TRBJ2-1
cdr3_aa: CASSAPTSAAGEQFF
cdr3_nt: TGTGCCAGCAGCGCGCCGACTAGCGCGGCGGGTGAGCAGTTCTTC

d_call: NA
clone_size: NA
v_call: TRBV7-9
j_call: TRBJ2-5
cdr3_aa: CASSLAGESETQYF
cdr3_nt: TGTGCCAGCAGCTTAGCGGGAGAATCGGAGACCCAGTACTTC

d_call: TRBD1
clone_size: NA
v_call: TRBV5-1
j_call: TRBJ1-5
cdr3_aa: CASKPGGYSNQPQHF
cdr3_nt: TGCGCCAGCAAACCAGGGGGGTATAGCAATCAGCCCCAGCATTTT

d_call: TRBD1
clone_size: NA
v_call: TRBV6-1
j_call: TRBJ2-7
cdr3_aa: CASSEASGQGLYEQYF
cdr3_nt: TGTGCCAGCAGTGAGGCTTCGGGACAGGGCCTCTACGAGCAGTACTTC

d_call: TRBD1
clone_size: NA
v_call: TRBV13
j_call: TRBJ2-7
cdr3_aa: CASSHSTGPTTEQYF
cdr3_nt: TGTGCCAGCAGCCACTCGACAGGGCCCACTACCGAGCAGTACTTC

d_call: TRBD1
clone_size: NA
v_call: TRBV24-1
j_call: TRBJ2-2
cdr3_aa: CATSDTGTEAGELFF
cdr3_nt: TGTGCCACCAGTGACACCGGGACAGAGGCCGGGGAGCTGTTTTTT

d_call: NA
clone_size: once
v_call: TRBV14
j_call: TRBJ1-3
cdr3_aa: CASSQAGSGNTIYF
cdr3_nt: TGTGCCAGCAGCCAAGCCGGCTCTGGAAACACCATATATTTT

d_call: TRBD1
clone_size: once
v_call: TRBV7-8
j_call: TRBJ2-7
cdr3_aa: CASAFGQGASYEQYF
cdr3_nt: TGTGCCAGCGCTTTTGGGCAGGGGGCTTCCTACGAGCAGTACTTC

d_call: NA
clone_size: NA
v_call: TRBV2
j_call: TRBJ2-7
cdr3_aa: CASRSGQLLGAPREQYF
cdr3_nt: TGTGCCAGCAGAAGCGGACAGTTACTAGGGGCCCCACGCGAGCAGTACTTC

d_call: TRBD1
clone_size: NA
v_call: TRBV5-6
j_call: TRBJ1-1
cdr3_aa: CASSYPGGSTEAFF
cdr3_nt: TGTGCCAGCAGCTACCCAGGGGGGAGCACTGAAGCTTTCTTT

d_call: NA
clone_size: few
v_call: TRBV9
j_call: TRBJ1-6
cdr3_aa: CASSVDWENSPLHF
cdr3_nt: TGTGCCAGCAGCGTAGATTGGGAGAATTCACCCCTCCACTTT

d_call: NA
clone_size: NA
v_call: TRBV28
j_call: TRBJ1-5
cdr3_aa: CASVRGMGGLNQPQHF
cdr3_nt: TGTGCCAGCGTTAGAGGGATGGGGGGTCTCAATCAGCCCCAGCATTTT

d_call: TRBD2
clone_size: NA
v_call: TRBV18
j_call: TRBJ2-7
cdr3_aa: CASSPELRHSGSSYEQYF
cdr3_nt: TGTGCCAGCTCACCAGAACTACGTCATAGCGGGAGCTCCTACGAGCAGTACTTC

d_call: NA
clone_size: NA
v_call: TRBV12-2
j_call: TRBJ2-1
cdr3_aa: CASRLRAGSVVTSSYNEQFF
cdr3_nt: TGTGCAAGTCGCTTAAGGGCGGGTTCGGTCGTTACAAGCTCCTACAATGAGCAGTTCTTC

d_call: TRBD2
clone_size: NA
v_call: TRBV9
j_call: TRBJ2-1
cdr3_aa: CASSFEGLAQQFF
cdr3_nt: TGTGCCAGCAGCTTCGAGGGACTAGCGCAGCAGTTCTTC

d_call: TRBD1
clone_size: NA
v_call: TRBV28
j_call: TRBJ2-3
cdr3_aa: CASTGRTGLIDTQYF
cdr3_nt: TGTGCCAGCACCGGAAGGACAGGCCTAATAGATACGCAGTATTTT

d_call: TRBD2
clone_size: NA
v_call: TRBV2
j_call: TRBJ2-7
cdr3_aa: CASSEGPRAGGSSYEQYF
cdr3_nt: TGTGCCAGCAGTGAGGGGCCTCGGGCGGGAGGATCCTCCTACGAGCAGTACTTC

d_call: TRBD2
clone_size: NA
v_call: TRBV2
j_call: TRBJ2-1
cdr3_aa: CATSPSGKATGSYNEQFF
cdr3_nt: TGTGCCACCAGTCCTAGCGGGAAAGCCACAGGCTCCTACAATGAGCAGTTCTTC

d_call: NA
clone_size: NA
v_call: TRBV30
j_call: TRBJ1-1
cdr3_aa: CAWSVVRGTEAFF
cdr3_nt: TGTGCCTGGAGTGTAGTACGGGGCACTGAAGCTTTCTTT

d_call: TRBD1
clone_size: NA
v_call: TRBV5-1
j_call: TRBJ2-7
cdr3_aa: CASSFDRAEQYF
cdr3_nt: TGCGCCAGCAGCTTTGACAGGGCCGAGCAGTACTTC

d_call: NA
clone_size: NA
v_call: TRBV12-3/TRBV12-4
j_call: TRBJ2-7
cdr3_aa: CASRPTGTYEQYF
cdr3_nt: TGTGCCAGCAGGCCGACAGGGACTTACGAGCAGTACTTC

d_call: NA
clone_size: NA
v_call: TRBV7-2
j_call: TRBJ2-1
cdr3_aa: CASSLDSSYNEQFF
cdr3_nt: TGTGCCAGCAGCTTGGACAGCTCCTACAATGAGCAGTTCTTC

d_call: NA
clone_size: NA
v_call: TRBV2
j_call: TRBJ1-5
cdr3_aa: CASSPRVWGGNQPQHF
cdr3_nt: TGTGCCAGCAGTCCCCGCGTTTGGGGGGGCAATCAGCCCCAGCATTTT

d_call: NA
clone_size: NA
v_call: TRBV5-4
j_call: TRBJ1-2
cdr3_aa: CASSQDRNANYGYTF
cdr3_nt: TGTGCCAGCAGCCAAGACAGGAACGCTAACTATGGCTACACCTTC

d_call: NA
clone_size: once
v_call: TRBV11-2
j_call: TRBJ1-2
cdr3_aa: CASSLGTGFYGYTF
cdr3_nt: TGTGCCAGCAGCTTAGGCACAGGGTTCTATGGCTACACCTTC

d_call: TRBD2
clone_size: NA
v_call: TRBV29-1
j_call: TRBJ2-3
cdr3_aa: CSVESLAASTDTQYF
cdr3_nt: TGCAGCGTGGAGTCCCTAGCGGCTAGCACAGATACGCAGTATTTT

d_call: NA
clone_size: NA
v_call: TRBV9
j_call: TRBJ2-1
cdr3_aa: CASSVGSRGPYNEQFF
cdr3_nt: TGTGCCAGCAGCGTAGGCTCCAGGGGACCCTACAATGAGCAGTTCTTC